The next 21 T cell receptor beta chains were all read from a single sample in a study of blood T cell repertoires in COVID-19. TCRdb keeps only in-frame clones here, not all; method: immunoSEQ multiplex PCR. The table lists around 240,000 clones, 75% to 90% of them singletons. Input material: PBMCs or T cells enriched from blood (not recorded which). The source of these receptors is a woman aged 50 to 65 who had recovered from COVID-19.

V gene TRBV7-3 combines with J gene TRBJ1-2; maybe TRBD1 (5 bases). Trimming cost V 4 bases and J 4 bases, with 10 bases left between them. Germline V gene lookup returns CDR1 SGHTA and CDR2 FQGTGA. The CDR3 length is 13 residues. The CDR3 loop is CASSSQVFYGYTF. CDR3 in DNA: TGTGCCAGCAGCTCACAGGTTTTCTATGGCTACACCTTC.

This clone was counted once. The gene calls are TRBV2 and TRBJ1-1; 10 bases map to TRBD1. With V trimmed by 8 bases and J by 0 bases, 6 bases remained unmatched. The CDR3 length is 15 residues. Per the germline V gene, CDR1 is SNHLY and CDR2 is FYNNEI. CDR3 in amino acids: CASVRDRGLNTEAFF. The CDR3 region has the DNA TGTGCCAGCGTCCGGGACAGGGGCTTGAACACTGAAGCTTTCTTT.

V usage is TRBV25-1 and J usage is TRBJ2-5; 7 positions agree with TRBD2. J gave up 1 base and V 3 bases, and 8 bases lay outside the gene matches. This CDR3 region has 16 residues. Germline CDR1 and CDR2: MGHDK and SYGVNS. Written as DNA, the CDR3 is TGTGCCAGCAGTGACAGGGACTACGAGGCCCAAGAGACCCAGTACTTC. Translation gives CASSDRDYEAQETQYF.

J is TRBJ2-5 and V is TRBV7-9, with TRBD1 matching over 8 bases. Losses at the gene ends were 5 bases for V and 4 bases for J; bases not matched to a gene: 3. Germline V gives CDR1 SEHNR, CDR2 FQNEAQ (reference sequence). CDR3 length: 13 residues. As DNA, the CDR3 is TGTGCCAGCAGCACAGGGGGTGGAGAGACCCAGTACTTC. Residues: CASSTGGGETQYF.

In this sample, this clone turned up a few times. The rearrangement uses TRBV19 and TRBJ1-1; 7 nucleotides align to TRBD1. The CDR3 sequence is 14 residues long. Germline V gene sequence: CDR1 LNHDA, CDR2 SQIVND (reference sequence). J lost 5 bases, V lost 5 bases, and 8 bases had no gene match. The CDR3 loop is CASSEGQILTEAFF. The CDR3, as DNA: TGTGCCAGTAGTGAGGGACAGATATTGACTGAAGCTTTCTTT.

The chain has TRBV12-3 or TRBV12-4 and TRBJ2-1, with no clear D. V was pared by 2 bases and J by 6 bases, with 8 bases between. The CDR3 runs 13 residues. The CDR3 is CASSLRSPNEQFF. CDR3 in DNA: TGTGCCAGCAGTTTACGGTCTCCCAATGAGCAGTTCTTC.

The J gene is TRBJ1-2, the V gene TRBV5-1, with D possibly TRBD1 on 5 matching bases. This CDR3 has 16 amino acids. Germline lookup yields CDR1 SGHRS and CDR2 YFSETQ. Trimming cost V 0 bases and J 3 bases, with 15 bases left between them. Here the CDR3 reads CASSLAFRGTDYGYTF. CDR3 nucleotide sequence: TGCGCCAGCAGCTTGGCTTTTAGGGGTACTGACTATGGCTACACCTTC.

The chain employs TRBV24-1 and TRBJ1-5, with D uncertain. Germline V gives CDR1 KGHDR, CDR2 SFDVKD. With 0 bases removed from V and 4 bases from J, the gap between germline ends came to 6 bases. This CDR3 spans 14 amino acids. The CDR3 reads CATSDLGENQPQHF. The CDR3 nucleotides read TGTGCCACCAGTGATTTGGGGGAGAATCAGCCCCAGCATTTT.

This sequence joins TRBV6-4 and TRBJ1-2; D may be TRBD1 (5 bases). The CDR3 runs to 14 residues. Germline CDR1 reads MRHNA; CDR2 reads SNTAGT. V dropped 4 bases and J dropped 0 bases, with 9 bases sitting between them. The CDR3 region is CASSVDRANYGYTF. CDR3 nucleotide sequence: TGTGCCAGCAGTGTAGACAGAGCTAACTATGGCTACACCTTC.

A single count supports this clone. This chain connects TRBV6-5 to TRBJ1-4, with D unresolved. The germline V gene has CDR1 MNHEY and CDR2 SVGAGI. The length of the CDR3 is 12 residues. Deletions cut 7 bases from V and 5 bases from J, with 8 bases between. Here the CDR3 DNA reads TGTGCCAGCACCAGTCAAAATGAAAAACTGTTTTTT. This gives the protein CASTSQNEKLFF.

V and J are TRBV4-1 and TRBJ2-3; tentatively, D is TRBD2 (6 bases). Trimming shortened V by 1 base and J by 2 bases, and 10 bases separated the two germline ends. This CDR3 has 15 residues. The germline V gene encodes CDR1 MGHRA and CDR2 YSYEKL. CDR3: CASSQVPSATDTQYF. In DNA, the CDR3 is TGCGCCAGCAGCCAAGTTCCTAGCGCCACAGATACGCAGTATTTT.

The rearrangement joins TRBV19 to TRBJ2-1; D might be TRBD2 (5 bases). Trimming pared 1 base from V and 0 bases from J, leaving 10 bases between. Looked up from germline, CDR1 is LNHDA and CDR2 is SQIVND (reference sequence). CDR3 length: 16 residues. In DNA form, the CDR3 reads TGTGCCAGTAGTATAGGGACTGGGAGCTCCTACAATGAGCAGTTCTTC. It specifies CASSIGTGSSYNEQFF.

The table lists this clone with a few counts. The rearrangement uses TRBV5-1 and TRBJ2-1; TRBD1 agrees at 7 bases. The CDR3 is 15 amino acids. The germline V gene encodes CDR1 SGHRS and CDR2 YFSETQ. V was clipped by 5 bases and J by 2 bases; unmatched bases: 7. The CDR3 loop reads CASRGTDGAYNEQFF. As DNA, the CDR3 is TGCGCCAGCAGGGGGACAGACGGAGCCTACAATGAGCAGTTCTTC.

This clone appeared once. The rearrangement uses TRBV18 and TRBJ2-5; 7 nucleotides agree with TRBD1. The germline gives CDR1 KGHSH, CDR2 LQKENI. CDR3 length: 16 amino acids. J gave up 5 bases and V 3 bases, and 12 bases lay outside the gene matches. CDR3 bases: TGTGCCAGCTCACCTGTCCGAGGGGGCACCGGGGAGACCCAGTACTTC. The encoded protein is CASSPVRGGTGETQYF. Drawing the rest from reference TRBV18 and TRBJ2-5, the complete variable domain is NAGVMQNPRHLVRRRGQEARLRCSPMKGHSHVYWYRQLPEEGLKFMVYLQKENIIDESGMPKERFSAEFPKEGPSILRIQQVVRGDSAAYFCASSPVRGGTGETQYFGPGTRLLVL.

V is TRBV27 and J is TRBJ1-1; D gene unclear. The CDR3 loop spans 13 amino acids. V lost 2 bases and J lost 1, with 5 bases in between. Germline values: CDR1 MNHEY, CDR2 SMNVEV (reference sequence). As DNA, the CDR3 is TGTGCCAGCAGTTTACTAGGGAACACTGAAGCTTTCTTT. Residues: CASSLLGNTEAFF.

This clone occurred once. The chain uses TRBV28 and TRBJ2-1, with TRBD2 identical over 11 bases. The ends lost 6 bases at V and 5 bases at J; junction bases unmatched: 6. Germline V gene sequence: CDR1 MDHEN, CDR2 SYDVKM. The length of the CDR3 is 15 residues. The CDR3 bases are TGTGCCAGCAGAGAGACTAGCGGGAATCACAATGAGCAGTTCTTC. Translated, it gives CASRETSGNHNEQFF. The whole variable domain, filled in from reference TRBV28 and TRBJ2-1, reads DVKVTQSSRYLVKRTGEKVFLECVQDMDHENMFWYRQDPGLGLRLIYFSYDVKMKEKGDIPEGYSVSREKKERFSLILESASTNQTSMYLCASRETSGNHNEQFFGPGTRLTVL.

CDR3 bases: TGCGCCAGCAGCTTGGGAGGCGGGAGTATCTCCGGGGAGCTGTTTTTT. Protein product: CASSLGGGSISGELFF. The V call is TRBV5-1, the J call TRBJ2-2; 7 bases align to TRBD2. V dropped 0 bases and J dropped 6; count of bases not matched to a gene: 8. The CDR3 is 16 residues long. Germline CDR1 and CDR2: SGHRS and YFSETQ.

This chain links TRBV28 with TRBJ1-6, with TRBD1 matching 7 bases. Trimming cost V 4 bases and J 0 bases; bases outside gene matches: 9. This CDR3 spans 18 amino acids. Germline V gene sequence: CDR1 MDHEN, CDR2 SYDVKM. The CDR3 is CASSSPRQGVSYNSPLHF. The CDR3 bases are TGTGCCAGCAGTTCCCCTAGACAGGGAGTCTCCTATAATTCACCCCTCCACTTT.

The V call is TRBV14, the J call TRBJ1-4, with D unresolved. The V end was cut by 0 bases, the J end by 8 bases, with 10 bases between. CDR1 is SGHDN and CDR2 is FVKESK in the germline V gene. CDR3 length: 14 residues. CDR3 loop: CASSQDSGSEKLFF. CDR3 nucleotides: TGTGCCAGCAGCCAAGATTCGGGGTCCGAAAAACTGTTTTTT.

The J gene is TRBJ2-1, the V gene TRBV7-6; unclear D gene. V was shortened by 1 base and J by 10 bases, with 11 bases between the two germline ends. Germline assignment: CDR1 SGHVS and CDR2 FNYEAQ. The CDR3 covers 13 residues. The CDR3 here is CASSLDTAGEQFF. The CDR3 bases are TGTGCCAGCAGCTTAGACACAGCTGGCGAGCAGTTCTTC.

The V call is TRBV28, the J call TRBJ2-7; 14 nucleotides align to TRBD2. Germline CDR1 reads MDHEN; CDR2 reads SYDVKM. V shed 7 bases and J 2 bases; nucleotides not matched to a gene: 19. CDR3 length: 20 residues. In nucleotides, the CDR3 is TGTGCCAGCAAACGGGACAGGGGGCAAAGACTAGCGGGAGGGACCTACGAGCAGTACTTC. As protein: CASKRDRGQRLAGGTYEQYF. Drawing the rest from reference TRBV28 and TRBJ2-7, the complete variable domain is DVKVTQSSRYLVKRTGEKVFLECVQDMDHENMFWYRQDPGLGLRLIYFSYDVKMKEKGDIPEGYSVSREKKERFSLILESASTNQTSMYLCASKRDRGQRLAGGTYEQYFGPGTRLTVT.